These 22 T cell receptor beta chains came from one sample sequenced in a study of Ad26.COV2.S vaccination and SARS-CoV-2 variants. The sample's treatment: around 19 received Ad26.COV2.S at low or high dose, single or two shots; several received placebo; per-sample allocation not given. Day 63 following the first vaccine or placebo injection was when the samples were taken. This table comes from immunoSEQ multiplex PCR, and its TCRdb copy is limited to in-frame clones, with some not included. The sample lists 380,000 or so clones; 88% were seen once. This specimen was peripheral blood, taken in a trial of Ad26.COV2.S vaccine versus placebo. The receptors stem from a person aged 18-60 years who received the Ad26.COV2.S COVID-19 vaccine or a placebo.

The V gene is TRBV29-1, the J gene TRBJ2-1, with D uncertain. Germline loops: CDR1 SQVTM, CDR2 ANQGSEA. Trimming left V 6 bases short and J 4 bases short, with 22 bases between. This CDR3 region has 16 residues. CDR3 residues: CSVVTMVRSTYNEQFF. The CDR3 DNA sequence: TGCAGCGTCGTCACTATGGTGAGGTCGACTTACAATGAGCAGTTCTTC.

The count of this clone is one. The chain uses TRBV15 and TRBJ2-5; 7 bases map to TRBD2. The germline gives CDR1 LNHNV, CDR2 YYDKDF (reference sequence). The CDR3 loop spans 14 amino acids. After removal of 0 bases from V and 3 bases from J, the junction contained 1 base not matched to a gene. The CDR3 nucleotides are TGTGCCACCAGCAGAGATGGGACTAAAGAGACCCAGTACTTC. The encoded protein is CATSRDGTKETQYF.

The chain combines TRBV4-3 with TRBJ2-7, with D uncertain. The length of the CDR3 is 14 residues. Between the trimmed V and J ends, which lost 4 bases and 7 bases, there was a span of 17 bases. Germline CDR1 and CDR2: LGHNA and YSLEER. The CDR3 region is CASSRTVFLGEQYF. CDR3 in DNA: TGCGCCAGCAGCCGAACAGTGTTCTTGGGTGAGCAGTACTTC.

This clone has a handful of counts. The CDR3 nucleotides are TGTGCCAGCAGTGAAGGGACTAGCGGGAGCAATGAGCAGTTCTTC. Residues: CASSEGTSGSNEQFF. The rearrangement uses TRBV6-1 and TRBJ2-1; TRBD2 matches 13 bases. After removal of 1 base from V and 6 bases from J, the junction contained 0 bases not matched to a gene. Per germline, CDR1 MNHNS and CDR2 SASEGT. This CDR3 has 15 residues.

The CDR3 sequence: CATSRDWILHEQYF. The DNA of the CDR3 is TGTGCCACCAGCAGAGATTGGATCCTCCACGAGCAGTACTTC. This sequence joins TRBV15 and TRBJ2-7; D is ambiguous. Between the trimmed V and J ends, which lost 0 bases and 5 bases, there was a span of 11 bases. CDR1 is LNHNV, CDR2 YYDKDF, per germline (reference sequence). This CDR3 region has 14 residues.

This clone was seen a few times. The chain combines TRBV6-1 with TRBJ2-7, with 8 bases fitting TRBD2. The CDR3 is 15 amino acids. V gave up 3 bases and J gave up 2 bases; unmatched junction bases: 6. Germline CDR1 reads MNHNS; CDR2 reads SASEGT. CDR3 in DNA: TGTGCCAGCAGTGACGCGGGGGGCAACACCTACGAGCAGTACTTC. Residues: CASSDAGGNTYEQYF.

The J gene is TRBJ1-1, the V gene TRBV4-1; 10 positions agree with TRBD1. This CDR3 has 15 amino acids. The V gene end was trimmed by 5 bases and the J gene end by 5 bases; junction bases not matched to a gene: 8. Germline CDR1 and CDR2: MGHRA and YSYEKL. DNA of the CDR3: TGCGCCAGCAGCAACCCGGGACAGGGGTATACTGAAGCTTTCTTT. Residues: CASSNPGQGYTEAFF.

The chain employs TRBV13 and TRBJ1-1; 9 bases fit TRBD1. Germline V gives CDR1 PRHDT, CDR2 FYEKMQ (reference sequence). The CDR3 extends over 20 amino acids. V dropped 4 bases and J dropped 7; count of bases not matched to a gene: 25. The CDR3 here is CASSSFFLTGGGLATFEAFF. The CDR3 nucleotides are TGTGCCAGCAGCTCGTTCTTCCTCACAGGGGGCGGGCTCGCTACCTTTGAAGCTTTCTTT.

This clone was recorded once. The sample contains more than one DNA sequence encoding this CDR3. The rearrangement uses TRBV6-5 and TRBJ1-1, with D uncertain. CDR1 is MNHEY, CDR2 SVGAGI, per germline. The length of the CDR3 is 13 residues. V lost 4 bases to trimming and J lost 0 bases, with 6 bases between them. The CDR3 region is CASSLKMNTEAFF. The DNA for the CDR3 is TGTGCCAGCAGTTTAAAGATGAACACTGAAGCTTTCTTT.

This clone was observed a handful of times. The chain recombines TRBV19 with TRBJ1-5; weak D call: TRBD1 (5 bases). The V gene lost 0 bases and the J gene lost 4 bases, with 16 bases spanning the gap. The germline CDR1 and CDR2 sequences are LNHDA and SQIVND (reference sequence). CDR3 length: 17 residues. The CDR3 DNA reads TGTGCCAGTAGTATAGACCAAGATATGGGGCGTAATCAGCCCCAGCATTTT. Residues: CASSIDQDMGRNQPQHF.

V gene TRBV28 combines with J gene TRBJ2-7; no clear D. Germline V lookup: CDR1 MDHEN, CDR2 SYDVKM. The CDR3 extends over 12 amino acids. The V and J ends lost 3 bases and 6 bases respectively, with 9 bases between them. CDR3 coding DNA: TGTGCCAGCAGTTTTGACGGGCTCGAGCAGTACTTC. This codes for CASSFDGLEQYF.

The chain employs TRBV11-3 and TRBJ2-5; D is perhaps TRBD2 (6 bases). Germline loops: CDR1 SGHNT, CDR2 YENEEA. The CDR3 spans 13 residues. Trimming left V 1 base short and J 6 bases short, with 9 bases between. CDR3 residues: CASSLGGEKTQYF. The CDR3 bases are TGTGCCAGCAGCTTAGGGGGGGAAAAGACCCAGTACTTC.

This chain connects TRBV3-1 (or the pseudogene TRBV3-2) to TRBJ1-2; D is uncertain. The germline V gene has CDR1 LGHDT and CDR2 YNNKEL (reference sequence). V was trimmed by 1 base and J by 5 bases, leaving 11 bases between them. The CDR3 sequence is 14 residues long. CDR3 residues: CASSQATIRYGYTF. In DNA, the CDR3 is TGTGCCAGCAGCCAAGCTACCATAAGGTATGGCTACACCTTC.

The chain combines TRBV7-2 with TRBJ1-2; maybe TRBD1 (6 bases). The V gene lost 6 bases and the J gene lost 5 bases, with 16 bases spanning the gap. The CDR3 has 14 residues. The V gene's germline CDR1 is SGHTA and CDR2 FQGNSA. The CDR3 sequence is CASRGLDSRYGYTF. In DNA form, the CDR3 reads TGTGCCAGCAGGGGGCTGGACAGCAGATATGGCTACACCTTC.

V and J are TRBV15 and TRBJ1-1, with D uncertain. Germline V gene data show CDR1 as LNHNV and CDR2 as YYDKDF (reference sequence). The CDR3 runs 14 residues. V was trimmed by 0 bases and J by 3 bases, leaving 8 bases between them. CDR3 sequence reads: CATSRDYRDTEAFF. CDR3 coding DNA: TGTGCCACCAGCAGAGATTATAGGGACACTGAAGCTTTCTTT.

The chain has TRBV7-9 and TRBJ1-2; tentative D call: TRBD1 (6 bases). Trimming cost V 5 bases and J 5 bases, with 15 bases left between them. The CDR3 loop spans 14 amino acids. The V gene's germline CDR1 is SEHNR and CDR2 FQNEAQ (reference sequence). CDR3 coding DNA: TGTGCCAGCAGCCCTAACAACAGGGTTTATGGCTACACCTTC. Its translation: CASSPNNRVYGYTF. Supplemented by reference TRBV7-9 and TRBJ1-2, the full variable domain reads DTGVSQNPRHKITKRGQNVTFRCDPISEHNRLYWYRQTLGQGPEFLTYFQNEAQLEKSRLLSDRFSAERPKGSFSTLEIQRTEQGDSAMYLCASSPNNRVYGYTFGSGTRLTVV.

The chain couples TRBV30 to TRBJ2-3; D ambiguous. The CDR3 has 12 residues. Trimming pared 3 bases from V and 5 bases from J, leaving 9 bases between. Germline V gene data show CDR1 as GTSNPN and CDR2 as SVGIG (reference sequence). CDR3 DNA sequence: TGTGCCTGGAGGCCCCACAGAGATACGCAGTATTTT. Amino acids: CAWRPHRDTQYF.

CDR3 amino acids: CASSYPPGVGYTEAFF. As DNA, the CDR3 is TGTGCCAGCAGCTACCCCCCGGGGGTCGGATACACTGAAGCTTTCTTT. The chain joins TRBV7-3 to TRBJ1-1, with D tentatively TRBD1 (5 bases). V dropped 4 bases and J dropped 3 bases, with 18 bases sitting between them. This CDR3 is built from 16 residues. Looked up from germline, CDR1 is SGHTA and CDR2 is FQGTGA.

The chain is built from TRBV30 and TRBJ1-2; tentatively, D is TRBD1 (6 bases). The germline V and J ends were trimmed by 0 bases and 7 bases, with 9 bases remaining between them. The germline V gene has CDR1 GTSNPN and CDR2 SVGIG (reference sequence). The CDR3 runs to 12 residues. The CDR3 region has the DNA TGTGCCTGGAGTGTGGGGGGGGCTGGCTACACCTTC. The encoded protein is CAWSVGGAGYTF.

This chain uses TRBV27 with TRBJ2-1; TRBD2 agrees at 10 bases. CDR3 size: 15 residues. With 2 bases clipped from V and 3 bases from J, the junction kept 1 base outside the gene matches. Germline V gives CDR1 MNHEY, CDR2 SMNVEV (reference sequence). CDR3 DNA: TGTGCCAGCAGTTTAGGACTAGCGGTCTACAATGAGCAGTTCTTC. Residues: CASSLGLAVYNEQFF.

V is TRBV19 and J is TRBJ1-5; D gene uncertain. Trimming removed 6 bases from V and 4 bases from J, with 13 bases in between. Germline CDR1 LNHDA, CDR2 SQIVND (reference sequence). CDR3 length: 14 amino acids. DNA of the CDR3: TGTGCCAGTAGCTCTCCGGGTCAAAATCAGCCCCAGCATTTT. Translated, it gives CASSSPGQNQPQHF.

This chain's CDR3 is CASSQVSGGSGNTIYF. As DNA, the CDR3 is TGCGCCAGCAGCCAAGTTTCTGGGGGCTCTGGAAACACCATATATTTT. The gene calls are TRBV4-3 and TRBJ1-3, with D perhaps TRBD1 (5 bases). The CDR3 consists of 16 residues. The germline V gene encodes CDR1 LGHNA and CDR2 YSLEER. V shed 1 base and J shed 0 bases, with 10 bases lying between them.